This TCR beta chain is drawn from a study of shared clonotypes between healthy human individuals. Germline CDR1 and CDR2: MNHEY and SVGAGI. The CDR3 sequence is 15 residues long. V lost 10 bases and J 0 bases, leaving 15 bases between the germline ends. Assay used: immunoSEQ multiplex PCR; TCRdb lists only in-frame clones, some missing. The sample carries about 360,000 clones, less than 75% recorded once. This clone has just a few counts. The chain combines TRBV6-5 with TRBJ2-2; D is perhaps TRBD1 (6 bases). The TCR was taken from a man aged 25 to 40 in good health. The sequenced sample consisted of memory CD4+ T cells sorted from blood. Subset in this sample: CD45RA-negative fraction. In DNA, the CDR3 is TGTGCCACCCGGCCGGGACACTCGAACACCGGGGAGCTGTTTTTT. Translating gives CATRPGHSNTGELFF.